This T cell receptor (beta chain) was retrieved from a study of T cell responses to AZD1222 COVID-19 vaccine. Overall study findings and caveats: Among the donors, most were white British and more were female, and clonal diversity was possibly underestimated. At 160-218 and 743-854, vaccine-associated CD4 TCRs were dominant, and they spanned spike. Only 5 or 6 people who got AZD1222 tested seropositive at baseline.

The V segment lost 11 bases and the J segment 1 base; nucleotides outside the gene matches: 10. Germline V CDR1 and CDR2: MNHEY, SVGAGI. CDR3 length: 14 residues. The assay was immunoSEQ multiplex PCR, and TCRdb's table has in-frame clones only and misses some. The sample consists of roughly 93,000 clones, about 90% of them appearing once. With respect to this clone: Its specificity is not known.

The J gene is TRBJ1-1, the V gene TRBV6-5; 7 bases are a match to TRBD1. The input for sequencing was peripheral blood, taken on day 0 of MenACWY control vaccination. This receptor was taken from an adult in good health. CDR3 region: CASSQGGRNTEAFF. The CDR3 region has the DNA TGTGCCTCCTCCCAGGGGGGACGGAACACTGAAGCTTTCTTT.